One and the same sample provided the 20 T cell receptor beta chains below, sequenced in a study of T cell changes during pregnancy in multiple sclerosis. The data were produced by immunoSEQ multiplex PCR, yet TCRdb's version contains in-frame clones alone and is incomplete. The sample shows tens of thousands of clones, over 90% of them seen only once. The sample consisted of peripheral blood, taken in the third trimester of pregnancy. The receptors shown here come from a female donor with multiple sclerosis, enrolled in a pregnancy study.

The chain combines TRBV29-1 with TRBJ2-7; TRBD1 matches at 8 bases. The V and J ends lost 6 bases and 1 base, in that order; junction bases with no gene match: 14. The CDR3 covers 16 residues. Germline assignment: CDR1 SQVTM and CDR2 ANQGSEA. CDR3 in DNA: TGCAGCGTGGAGCGCTTGGACAGGGAAACTTCCTACGAGCAGTACTTC. As protein: CSVERLDRETSYEQYF.

The chain couples TRBV30 to TRBJ2-5, with TRBD2 identical over 8 bases. The V gene's germline CDR1 is GTSNPN and CDR2 SVGIG (reference sequence). V was pared by 3 bases and J by 7 bases, with 16 bases of the junction left unmatched. The CDR3 extends over 16 amino acids. The CDR3 bases are TGTGCCTGGAGCGTTGGGACTAGGGGATCCGGCGCGACCCAGTACTTC. It codes for CAWSVGTRGSGATQYF.

The chain links TRBV9 to TRBJ2-2; D ambiguous. The CDR3 covers 13 residues. Trimming took 3 bases from V and 2 from J, leaving 5 bases between them. CDR1 is SGDLS, CDR2 YYNGEE, per germline. The CDR3 DNA reads TGTGCCAGCAGCGCCGGTAACACCGGGGAGCTGTTTTTT. This codes for CASSAGNTGELFF.

About this clone itself: The DNA is omitted, as the CDR3 cannot be located on it reliably, and the CDR3 follows TCRdb's listing. V gene TRBV5-6 combines with J gene TRBJ1-1. The CDR3 comprises 15 residues, both ends counted. Germline CDR1 SGHDT, CDR2 YYEEEE. The CDR3 loop reads CASSFWRGSNTEAFF.

The rearrangement joins TRBV5-1 to TRBJ2-7; TRBD1 agrees at 8 bases. The CDR3 has 15 residues. Germline V gives CDR1 SGHRS, CDR2 YFSETQ. V was pared by 0 bases and J by 3 bases, with 5 bases of the junction left unmatched. This chain's CDR3 is CASSLDPGGIYEQYF. The CDR3 region has the DNA TGCGCCAGCAGCTTGGATCCAGGGGGCATCTACGAGCAGTACTTC. Full variable domain (outside the CDR3, taken from reference TRBV5-1 and TRBJ2-7): KAGVTQTPRYLIKTRGQQVTLSCSPISGHRSVSWYQQTPGQGLQFLFEYFSETQRNKGNFPGRFSGRQFSNSRSEMNVSTLELGDSALYLCASSLDPGGIYEQYFGPGTRLTVT.

The rearrangement joins TRBV2 to TRBJ2-7, with 8 bases lining up with TRBD1. CDR1 and CDR2 from the germline V gene are SNHLY and FYNNEI. The trim removed 2 bases at V and 12 bases at J, leaving 3 bases unmatched. The CDR3 length is 11 residues. The CDR3 coding sequence is TGTGCCAGCAGTGAACCCGACAGGGGGTACTTC. Translation gives CASSEPDRGYF.

This rearrangement joins TRBV19 to TRBJ1-4; the D gene is possibly TRBD1 (5 bases). V shed 5 bases and J shed 2 bases, with 9 bases lying between them. The CDR3 length is 14 residues. The germline CDR1 and CDR2 sequences are LNHDA and SQIVND (reference sequence). The CDR3 region is CASSPTATNEKLFF. CDR3 DNA: TGTGCCAGTAGTCCGACAGCGACTAATGAAAAACTGTTTTTT. The full variable domain, in which reference TRBV19 and TRBJ1-4 provide the parts outside the CDR3, is DGGITQSPKYLFRKEGQNVTLSCEQNLNHDAMYWYRQDPGQGLRLIYYSQIVNDFQKGDIAEGYSVSREKKESFPLTVTSAQKNPTAFYLCASSPTATNEKLFFGSGTQLSVL.

The chain links TRBV14 to TRBJ1-2; D not resolved. V lost 0 bases to trimming and J lost 7 bases, with 12 bases between them. The germline V gene has CDR1 SGHDN and CDR2 FVKESK. The CDR3 spans 14 residues. CDR3 region: CASSQEGGLGGYTF. The CDR3 DNA sequence: TGTGCCAGCAGCCAAGAAGGAGGGTTGGGTGGCTACACCTTC. Full variable domain (outside the CDR3, taken from reference TRBV14 and TRBJ1-2): EAGVTQFPSHSVIEKGQTVTLRCDPISGHDNLYWYRRVMGKEIKFLLHFVKESKQDESGMPNNRFLAERTGGTYSTLKVQPAELEDSGVYFCASSQEGGLGGYTFGSGTRLTVV.

The genes are TRBV9 and TRBJ2-7, with 10 bases fitting TRBD2. CDR3 size: 14 residues. Germline loops: CDR1 SGDLS, CDR2 YYNGEE. With 3 bases clipped from V and 2 bases from J, the junction kept 2 bases outside the gene matches. The CDR3 here is CASSAGLAAYEQYF. CDR3 nucleotides: TGTGCCAGCAGCGCAGGACTAGCGGCCTACGAGCAGTACTTC.

This sequence joins TRBV18 and TRBJ1-1; TRBD1 agrees at 10 bases. The CDR3 runs 17 residues. V lost 2 bases, J lost 2 bases, and 8 bases stayed unmatched. Germline CDR1 KGHSH, CDR2 LQKENI. The CDR3 reads CASSPSGQGTQNTEAFF. The CDR3 DNA is TGTGCCAGCTCACCATCGGGACAGGGGACCCAAAACACTGAAGCTTTCTTT.

The chain couples TRBV5-1 to TRBJ1-2; 8 bases agree with TRBD1. This CDR3 comprises 13 residues. V lost 3 bases to trimming and J lost 10 bases; unmatched junction nucleotides: 8. Per germline, CDR1 SGHRS and CDR2 YFSETQ. In DNA, the CDR3 is TGCGCCAGCAGCTCTCAATCGGGACAGGTCTACACCTTC. Amino acid sequence: CASSSQSGQVYTF.

This clone has a single count. The rearrangement joins TRBV9 to TRBJ2-1, with D maybe TRBD1 (5 bases). V lost 4 bases, J lost 4 bases, and 15 bases lay in between. CDR1 and CDR2 from the germline V gene are SGDLS and YYNGEE. CDR3 length equals 15 residues. CDR3 residues: CASSRLVGEYNEQFF. For the CDR3, the DNA is TGTGCCAGCAGCAGACTCGTAGGGGAATACAATGAGCAGTTCTTC.

The rearrangement joins TRBV15 to TRBJ2-1, with D possibly matching TRBD1 (6 bases). Germline CDR1 and CDR2: LNHNV and YYDKDF (reference sequence). V lost 5 bases, J lost 6 bases, and 14 bases lay in between. The CDR3 loop spans 14 amino acids. The CDR3 DNA is TGTGCCACCAGCGCCAGCCCAGGGGCCAATGAGCAGTTCTTC. As protein: CATSASPGANEQFF.

The V call is TRBV4-2, the J call TRBJ1-2; D is ambiguous. Trimming cost V 0 bases and J 2 bases, with 10 bases left between them. The CDR3 extends over 15 amino acids. Germline CDR1 and CDR2: LGHNA and YNFKEQ. For the CDR3, the DNA is TGTGCCAGCAGCCAAGACTCGGCGGTGAACTATGGCTACACCTTC. This encodes CASSQDSAVNYGYTF.

The chain recombines TRBV10-3 with TRBJ2-5, with 10 bases aligning to TRBD2. The junction had 13 bases not matched to a gene; V was cut back by 0 bases and J by 3 bases. The V gene's germline CDR1 is ENHRY and CDR2 SYGVKD. CDR3 length equals 19 residues. The CDR3 is CAISESVLAGVEWEETQYF. The CDR3 nucleotides are TGTGCCATCAGTGAGTCGGTTCTAGCGGGGGTGGAGTGGGAAGAGACCCAGTACTTC.

V is TRBV19 and J is TRBJ2-1; 7 bases map to TRBD1. Germline assignment: CDR1 LNHDA and CDR2 SQIVND (reference sequence). The length of the CDR3 is 13 residues. V shed 10 bases, J shed 5 bases, and the junction held 8 bases outside the gene matches. The CDR3 DNA reads as TGTGCCAATACTAAGGGGGCCGACAATGAGCAGTTCTTC. As protein: CANTKGADNEQFF.

The V gene is TRBV7-9, the J gene TRBJ1-6, with 8 bases lining up with TRBD1. V shed 3 bases and J 0 bases; nucleotides not matched to a gene: 7. CDR3 length equals 18 residues. Germline lookup yields CDR1 SEHNR and CDR2 FQNEAQ (reference sequence). The CDR3 sequence is CASSLGQGANSYNSPLHF. CDR3 nucleotides: TGTGCCAGCAGCTTGGGCCAGGGGGCTAACTCCTATAATTCACCCCTCCACTTT.

V and J are TRBV4-1 and TRBJ2-7, with 7 bases matching TRBD1. The CDR3 is 15 amino acids. Germline values: CDR1 MGHRA, CDR2 YSYEKL. Trimming took 3 bases from V and 3 from J; bases not matched to a gene: 8. The CDR3 nucleotides are TGCGCCAGCAGCCAGAATCCGGGACAGTACTACGAGCAGTACTTC. It codes for CASSQNPGQYYEQYF.

This clone has just one count. CDR3 region: CASVVAWGADTQYF. The DNA for the CDR3 is TGTGCCAGCGTCGTGGCCTGGGGGGCAGATACGCAGTATTTT. The chain links TRBV6-1 to TRBJ2-3; TRBD2 is a possible D gene (6 bases). CDR1 and CDR2 (germline): MNHNS, SASEGT. The length of the CDR3 is 14 residues. The ends were cut back, 8 bases at V and 4 bases at J, with 16 bases in the middle.

This rearrangement joins TRBV18 to TRBJ2-2; D remains ambiguous. The CDR3 contains 13 residues. V was cut by 6 bases and J by 3 bases, with 8 bases left in between. Germline V gene sequence: CDR1 KGHSH, CDR2 LQKENI. The CDR3: CASSAVDTGELFF. In DNA, the CDR3 is TGTGCCAGCTCCGCGGTGGACACCGGGGAGCTGTTTTTT. The whole variable domain, filled in from reference TRBV18 and TRBJ2-2, reads NAGVMQNPRHLVRRRGQEARLRCSPMKGHSHVYWYRQLPEEGLKFMVYLQKENIIDESGMPKERFSAEFPKEGPSILRIQQVVRGDSAAYFCASSAVDTGELFFGEGSRLTVL.